Below, 20 T cell receptor beta chains from the same sample are listed, as sequenced in a study of blood T cell repertoires in COVID-19. Profiling relied on immunoSEQ multiplex PCR, and the TCRdb table lists in-frame clones only, not all of them. The table records about 140,000 clones, about 82% of them present only once. The sequencing sample was made of peripheral blood. The receptors here all came from a woman aged 60-75 years with acute or convalescent COVID-19.

This sequence joins TRBV19 and TRBJ2-1; possible D gene TRBD2, 6 bases. Germline loops: CDR1 LNHDA, CDR2 SQIVND (reference sequence). The CDR3 loop spans 15 amino acids. The V gene lost 5 bases and the J gene lost 0 bases, with 11 bases spanning the gap. As DNA, the CDR3 is TGTGCCAGTAGTCGGGAAGCGGGCTCCTACAATGAGCAGTTCTTC. Its protein is CASSREAGSYNEQFF.

This chain uses TRBV5-1 with TRBJ2-3; TRBD2 agrees at 8 bases. Germline assignment: CDR1 SGHRS and CDR2 YFSETQ. The J segment lost 2 bases and the V segment lost 0 bases, leaving 2 bases of the junction unmatched. CDR3 size: 15 residues. In DNA form, the CDR3 reads TGCGCCAGCAGCTTGGCAGCGGGAGCCACAGATACGCAGTATTTT. It translates to CASSLAAGATDTQYF.

V and J are TRBV6-5 and TRBJ2-7; D gene uncertain. Per the germline V gene, CDR1 is MNHEY and CDR2 is SVGAGI. The CDR3 contains 13 residues. The V and J ends lost 4 bases and 2 bases respectively, with 9 bases between them. Written as DNA, the CDR3 is TGTGCCAGCAGTTTTGGGCAGCCCTACGAGCAGTACTTC. Protein product: CASSFGQPYEQYF.

The J gene is TRBJ2-1, the V gene TRBV10-3, with D maybe TRBD1 (6 bases). Looked up from germline, CDR1 is ENHRY and CDR2 is SYGVKD. This CDR3 region has 13 residues. With 6 bases removed from V and 6 bases from J, the gap between germline ends came to 12 bases. The CDR3 DNA is TGTGCCATCAGCAGGGGAGTGGGCAATGAGCAGTTCTTC. It encodes CAISRGVGNEQFF.

This chain links TRBV5-4 with TRBJ2-1, with 10 positions matching TRBD2. Germline loops: CDR1 SGHNT, CDR2 YYREEE (reference sequence). Losses at the gene ends were 4 bases for V and 4 bases for J; bases not matched to a gene: 8. This CDR3 comprises 16 residues. The CDR3 DNA is TGTGCCAGCAGCACCTCCGGGACTAGCGTTTACAATGAGCAGTTCTTC. Its protein is CASSTSGTSVYNEQFF. Drawing the rest from reference TRBV5-4 and TRBJ2-1, the complete variable domain is ETGVTQSPTHLIKTRGQQVTLRCSSQSGHNTVSWYQQALGQGPQFIFQYYREEENGRGNFPPRFSGLQFPNYSSELNVNALELDDSALYLCASSTSGTSVYNEQFFGPGTRLTVL.

The J gene is TRBJ2-7, the V gene TRBV29-1; 9 nucleotides match TRBD1. Germline V gives CDR1 SQVTM, CDR2 ANQGSEA. The CDR3 is 14 amino acids. V trimming: 1 base; J trimming: 4 bases; junction bases outside the gene matches: 5. The CDR3 protein is CSVEAGQGRYEQYF. The DNA for the CDR3 is TGCAGCGTTGAAGCGGGACAGGGAAGGTACGAGCAGTACTTC.

The chain employs TRBV30 and TRBJ1-2; possibly TRBD1 for D (6 bases). The CDR3 is 13 amino acids. V dropped 2 bases and J dropped 4 bases, with 11 bases sitting between them. CDR1 and CDR2 (germline): GTSNPN, SVGIG (reference sequence). The DNA for the CDR3 is TGTGCCTGGAGTAAAGGACAGCGCTATGGCTACACCTTC. Its protein is CAWSKGQRYGYTF.

The rearrangement uses TRBV6-6 and TRBJ1-3, with a tentative D call TRBD1 (5 bases). CDR1 is MNHNY and CDR2 is SVGAGI in the germline V gene (reference sequence). With 0 bases removed from V and 8 bases from J, the gap between germline ends came to 14 bases. CDR3 length: 15 residues. The CDR3 nucleotides read TGTGCCAGCAGTTACTCGTTAGGGGTGCCCGACACCATATATTTT. Translation gives CASSYSLGVPDTIYF.

This chain links TRBV6-5 with TRBJ1-2, with D unresolved. CDR1 MNHEY and CDR2 SVGAGI come from the germline V gene. V was pared by 0 bases and J by 8 bases, with 7 bases between. The CDR3 contains 12 residues. CDR3 DNA: TGTGCCAGCAGTTACTCAACCGGGGGCTACACCTTC. It yields the protein CASSYSTGGYTF.

The gene calls are TRBV24-1 and TRBJ2-1, with 15 bases identical to TRBD2. CDR3 size: 21 residues. The V segment lost 3 bases and the J segment 0 bases; nucleotides outside the gene matches: 11. Germline V gene sequence: CDR1 KGHDR, CDR2 SFDVKD. This CDR3 reads CATSDPRTSGGAVFSYNEQFF. CDR3 DNA: TGTGCCACCAGTGATCCGAGGACTAGCGGGGGGGCAGTATTCTCCTACAATGAGCAGTTCTTC.

This sequence joins TRBV3-1 (or the pseudogene TRBV3-2) and TRBJ2-1; TRBD2 matches 9 bases. Per germline, CDR1 LGHDT and CDR2 YNNKEL (reference sequence). This CDR3 is built from 16 residues. Trimming removed 1 base from V and 3 bases from J; junction bases left unmatched: 4. The CDR3, as DNA: TGTGCCAGCAGCCAAGCAAGGACTAGCGTCTACAATGAGCAGTTCTTC. As protein: CASSQARTSVYNEQFF.

This clone was recorded once. The chain has TRBV19 and TRBJ2-7, with 10 bases aligning to TRBD1. The CDR3 covers 15 residues. Per the germline V gene, CDR1 is LNHDA and CDR2 is SQIVND (reference sequence). V dropped 2 bases and J dropped 2; count of bases not matched to a gene: 3. The CDR3: CASSIMGTGAYEQYF. The DNA of the CDR3 is TGTGCCAGTAGTATAATGGGGACAGGGGCCTACGAGCAGTACTTC.

DNA for the CDR3: TGTGCCAGCAGCTCTAGACCCAACACTGAAGCTTTCTTT. Protein: CASSSRPNTEAFF. The chain employs TRBV5-4 and TRBJ1-1; D is uncertain. Germline CDR1 is SGHNT and CDR2 is YYREEE (reference sequence). V gave up 3 bases and J gave up 2 bases, with 8 bases separating them. This CDR3 spans 13 amino acids.

The sample holds one count of this clone. The genes are TRBV24-1 and TRBJ1-2; 8 bases fit TRBD1. CDR1 and CDR2 (germline): KGHDR, SFDVKD. With 3 bases clipped from V and 8 bases from J, the junction kept 10 bases outside the gene matches. This CDR3 has 15 residues. The CDR3 reads CATSDTRQGKGGYTF. CDR3 nucleotide sequence: TGTGCCACCAGTGATACCAGACAGGGGAAGGGGGGCTACACCTTC.

This chain links TRBV3-1 (or the pseudogene TRBV3-2) with TRBJ1-2, with a possible D match to TRBD1 (5 bases). The CDR3 contains 11 residues. Germline V CDR1 and CDR2: LGHDT, YNNKEL (reference sequence). Trimming took 4 bases from V and 9 from J, leaving 9 bases between them. Here the CDR3 DNA reads TGTGCCAGCAGCCGGGACTCTAGCTACACCTTC. The encoded protein is CASSRDSSYTF.

This rearrangement joins TRBV10-2 to TRBJ2-7; 11 bases line up with TRBD2. The ends lost 0 bases at V and 1 base at J; junction bases unmatched: 2. The length of the CDR3 is 16 residues. Germline-derived CDR1 and CDR2 are WSHSY and SAAADI. Here the CDR3 reads CASSESLAGGSYEQYF. The CDR3 DNA follows: TGCGCCAGCAGTGAGTCGCTAGCGGGGGGTTCCTACGAGCAGTACTTC.

The chain has TRBV5-1 and TRBJ2-5; weak D call: TRBD1 (6 bases). Germline lookup yields CDR1 SGHRS and CDR2 YFSETQ. Trimming removed 0 bases from V and 2 bases from J, with 20 bases in between. The CDR3 has 18 amino acids. The CDR3 loop reads CASSLVGKLGAAQETQYF. The CDR3 DNA sequence: TGCGCCAGCAGCTTGGTTGGAAAGCTGGGGGCGGCGCAAGAGACCCAGTACTTC.

V gene TRBV30 combines with J gene TRBJ1-3, with 8 bases that match TRBD1. CDR1 is GTSNPN, CDR2 SVGIG, per germline (reference sequence). The CDR3 consists of 16 residues. V lost 3 bases to trimming and J lost 1 base; unmatched junction nucleotides: 8. The CDR3 protein is CAWRPTGAGSGNTIYF. The DNA for the CDR3 is TGTGCCTGGAGGCCGACAGGGGCTGGGTCTGGAAACACCATATATTTT.

V and J are TRBV19 and TRBJ2-1, with D possibly matching TRBD2 (5 bases). There are 15 residues in the CDR3. Germline V gene data show CDR1 as LNHDA and CDR2 as SQIVND (reference sequence). The germline V and J ends were trimmed by 0 bases and 9 bases, with 15 bases remaining between them. The CDR3 spells CASSIDLGVRVEQFF. The CDR3, as DNA: TGTGCCAGTAGTATAGATCTAGGTGTGCGGGTTGAGCAGTTCTTC. The full variable domain, rest sourced from reference TRBV19 and TRBJ2-1, is DGGITQSPKYLFRKEGQNVTLSCEQNLNHDAMYWYRQDPGQGLRLIYYSQIVNDFQKGDIAEGYSVSREKKESFPLTVTSAQKNPTAFYLCASSIDLGVRVEQFFGPGTRLTVL.

The CDR3, as DNA: TGTGCCAGCAGCGCGGACGGGAGCTCCTACAATGAGCAGTTCTTC. Amino acid sequence: CASSADGSSYNEQFF. This chain links TRBV11-3 with TRBJ2-1; D perhaps matches TRBD2 (6 bases). The germline V gene has CDR1 SGHNT and CDR2 YENEEA. Trimming removed 5 bases from V and 0 bases from J, with 11 bases in between. The CDR3 contains 15 residues.